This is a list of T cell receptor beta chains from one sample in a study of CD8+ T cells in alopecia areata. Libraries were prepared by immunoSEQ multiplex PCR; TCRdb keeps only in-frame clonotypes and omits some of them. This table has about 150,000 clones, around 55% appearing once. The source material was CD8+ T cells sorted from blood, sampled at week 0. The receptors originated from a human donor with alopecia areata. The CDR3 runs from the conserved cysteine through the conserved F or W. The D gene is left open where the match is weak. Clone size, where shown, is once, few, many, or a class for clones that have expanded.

cdr3_nt: TGTGCCAGCAGCCCAGGAGTATCGGATACGCAGTATTTT
cdr3_aa: CASSPGVSDTQYF
v_call: TRBV7-7
clone_size: .
d_call: .
j_call: TRBJ2-3

cdr3_nt: TGTGCCAGCTCTCCGGCGGACGGGGGTCGTTCACCCCTCCACTTT
cdr3_aa: CASSPADGGRSPLHF
v_call: TRBV6-5
clone_size: .
d_call: .
j_call: TRBJ1-6

cdr3_nt: TGTGCCATCAGTGAGCGTAGCGGGGATGAGCAGTTCTTC
cdr3_aa: CAISERSGDEQFF
v_call: TRBV10-3
clone_size: .
d_call: TRBD2
j_call: TRBJ2-1

cdr3_nt: TGTGCCAGCAGTTTTCTGACGGAGAGCACAGATACGCAGTATTTT
cdr3_aa: CASSFLTESTDTQYF
v_call: TRBV27
clone_size: few
d_call: .
j_call: TRBJ2-3

cdr3_nt: TGCGCCAGCAGCCGCACCATTCGGGACATCACAGATACGCAGTATTTT
cdr3_aa: CASSRTIRDITDTQYF
v_call: TRBV4-3
clone_size: few
d_call: .
j_call: TRBJ2-3

cdr3_nt: TGTGCCAGCAGCTCCGTTGACGGGACGTCAGAGACCCAGTACTTC
cdr3_aa: CASSSVDGTSETQYF
v_call: TRBV5-6
clone_size: .
d_call: .
j_call: TRBJ2-5

cdr3_nt: TGTGCCAGTGGGACAGGGGACTACGAGCAGTACTTC
cdr3_aa: CASGTGDYEQYF
v_call: TRBV27
clone_size: .
d_call: TRBD1
j_call: TRBJ2-7

cdr3_nt: TGCGCCAGCAGCTTGTCGGGTTCTGGGGCCAACGTCCTGACTTTC
cdr3_aa: CASSLSGSGANVLTF
v_call: TRBV5-1
clone_size: .
d_call: .
j_call: TRBJ2-6

cdr3_nt: TGTGCCAGTAGGACTCGACAGGGCGGCTATGGCTACACCTTC
cdr3_aa: CASRTRQGGYGYTF
v_call: TRBV19
clone_size: .
d_call: TRBD1
j_call: TRBJ1-2

cdr3_nt: TGTGCCACCCGGGAGGCCCACTATGGCTACACCTTC
cdr3_aa: CATREAHYGYTF
v_call: TRBV19
clone_size: .
d_call: .
j_call: TRBJ1-2

cdr3_nt: TGTGCCACCAGCAGAGATAGGGACAGGATCTATGGCTACACCTTC
cdr3_aa: CATSRDRDRIYGYTF
v_call: TRBV15
clone_size: .
d_call: TRBD1
j_call: TRBJ1-2

cdr3_nt: TGTGCCAGCAGCGCAGGTTCTGGCCGTAATTCACCCCTCCACTTT
cdr3_aa: CASSAGSGRNSPLHF
v_call: TRBV9
clone_size: .
d_call: .
j_call: TRBJ1-6

cdr3_nt: TGTGCCAGCAGCCCTGGGGGAGGCACCCCCTACGAGCAGTACTTC
cdr3_aa: CASSPGGGTPYEQYF
v_call: TRBV7-2
clone_size: .
d_call: .
j_call: TRBJ2-7

cdr3_nt: TGTGCCAGCAGCGGGGGACTACAAGCCTACGAGCAGTACTTC
cdr3_aa: CASSGGLQAYEQYF
v_call: TRBV5-5
clone_size: .
d_call: TRBD2
j_call: TRBJ2-7

cdr3_nt: TGTGCCAGCAGCGACCTAGCGTACAATGAGCAGTTCTTC
cdr3_aa: CASSDLAYNEQFF
v_call: TRBV5-6
clone_size: few
d_call: .
j_call: TRBJ2-1

cdr3_nt: TGTGCCAGCAGCTCTAACAGGGTCGCTGAAGCTTTCTTT
cdr3_aa: CASSSNRVAEAFF
v_call: TRBV7-9
clone_size: few
d_call: .
j_call: TRBJ1-1

cdr3_nt: TGTGCCTGGAGACGTAGGAGAAATGAGCAGTTCTTC
cdr3_aa: CAWRRRRNEQFF
v_call: TRBV30
clone_size: .
d_call: .
j_call: TRBJ2-1

cdr3_nt: TGTGCCAGCAGCTTAGAGGGCCATCGGGGCGCTTTCTTT
cdr3_aa: CASSLEGHRGAFF
v_call: TRBV7-9
clone_size: .
d_call: .
j_call: TRBJ1-1

cdr3_nt: TGCAGCGTTGAACAGGGGTATGGCACTGAAGCTTTCTTT
cdr3_aa: CSVEQGYGTEAFF
v_call: TRBV29-1
clone_size: .
d_call: .
j_call: TRBJ1-1

cdr3_nt: TGTGCCAGCAGCCCTACTAGCGACGACCAAGAGACCCAGTACTTC
cdr3_aa: CASSPTSDDQETQYF
v_call: TRBV7-2
clone_size: few
d_call: TRBD2
j_call: TRBJ2-5

cdr3_nt: TGTGCCAGCAGCCGGGGACAGGGAGGCGAGCAGTACTTC
cdr3_aa: CASSRGQGGEQYF
v_call: TRBV13
clone_size: .
d_call: TRBD1
j_call: TRBJ2-7

cdr3_nt: TGTGCCAGCAGCGTTGCAACAGGGCCTTCGGACTATGGCTACACCTTC
cdr3_aa: CASSVATGPSDYGYTF
v_call: TRBV9
clone_size: .
d_call: .
j_call: TRBJ1-2

cdr3_nt: TGTGCCAGCAGCTTGGACACAGGCACAGATACGCAGTATTTT
cdr3_aa: CASSLDTGTDTQYF
v_call: TRBV5-6
clone_size: .
d_call: .
j_call: TRBJ2-3

cdr3_nt: TGTGCCAGCAGCGTAGGTGCGGGGGGCGATTACAATGAGCAGTTCTTC
cdr3_aa: CASSVGAGGDYNEQFF
v_call: TRBV9
clone_size: .
d_call: TRBD2
j_call: TRBJ2-1

cdr3_nt: TGTGCCAGCAGCGAACCCGGGTCTAGCACAGATACGCAGTATTTT
cdr3_aa: CASSEPGSSTDTQYF
v_call: TRBV11-3
clone_size: .
d_call: .
j_call: TRBJ2-3

cdr3_nt: TGTGCCAGCAGCCATAGCGGGGTAAACACCGGGGAGCTGTTTTTT
cdr3_aa: CASSHSGVNTGELFF
v_call: TRBV9
clone_size: .
d_call: TRBD2
j_call: TRBJ2-2

cdr3_nt: TGTGCCAGCAGCACCCGACAGGGGAATTCACCCCTCCACTTT
cdr3_aa: CASSTRQGNSPLHF
v_call: TRBV13
clone_size: few
d_call: TRBD1
j_call: TRBJ1-6

cdr3_nt: TGCGCCAGCAGCCAAGATCCCAAGGACGAGCAGTACTTC
cdr3_aa: CASSQDPKDEQYF
v_call: TRBV4-3
clone_size: .
d_call: .
j_call: TRBJ2-7

cdr3_nt: TGTGCCTGGAGCACAGGGGGCACTGAAGCTTTCTTT
cdr3_aa: CAWSTGGTEAFF
v_call: TRBV30
clone_size: .
d_call: TRBD1
j_call: TRBJ1-1

cdr3_nt: TGTGCCAGCAGCGTAGATACAGGCGAGGGTTCACCCCTCCACTTT
cdr3_aa: CASSVDTGEGSPLHF
v_call: TRBV9
clone_size: few
d_call: .
j_call: TRBJ1-6

cdr3_nt: TGTGCCAGCAGCTTAGAGGCCCAGGGGGGTAGTTACGAGCAGTACTTC
cdr3_aa: CASSLEAQGGSYEQYF
v_call: TRBV7-6
clone_size: .
d_call: .
j_call: TRBJ2-7

cdr3_nt: TGTGCCAGCAGCGTAGAAACGGGGGCCCCTACAGATACGCAGTATTTT
cdr3_aa: CASSVETGAPTDTQYF
v_call: TRBV9
clone_size: few
d_call: .
j_call: TRBJ2-3

cdr3_nt: TGTGCCAGCAGTTTCACTTTCTACAATGAGCAGTTCTTC
cdr3_aa: CASSFTFYNEQFF
v_call: TRBV27
clone_size: .
d_call: .
j_call: TRBJ2-1

cdr3_nt: TGTGCCAGCAGTTTATCTAGGGATCACCAGCCCCAGCATTTT
cdr3_aa: CASSLSRDHQPQHF
v_call: TRBV27
clone_size: few
d_call: .
j_call: TRBJ1-5

cdr3_nt: TGTGCCAGCAGTGACCCCGGGTTGGTAGATACGCAGTATTTT
cdr3_aa: CASSDPGLVDTQYF
v_call: TRBV25-1
clone_size: .
d_call: .
j_call: TRBJ2-3

cdr3_nt: TGTGCCACCAGCACGGAGGGGGCCGGGGAGCTGTTTTTT
cdr3_aa: CATSTEGAGELFF
v_call: TRBV15
clone_size: .
d_call: .
j_call: TRBJ2-2

cdr3_nt: TGTGCCAGCAGCGTGGGACTAGTTCCCTACGAGCAGTACTTC
cdr3_aa: CASSVGLVPYEQYF
v_call: TRBV9
clone_size: many
d_call: TRBD2
j_call: TRBJ2-7